Listed below are T cell receptor beta chains from one sample, sequenced in a study of shared clonotypes between healthy human individuals. The table came from immunoSEQ multiplex PCR; TCRdb's copy has only in-frame clones and leaves some out. The table includes about 2,200,000 clones, about 92% detected once. What was sequenced was naive CD8+ T cells from PBMCs. The receptors stem from a man in his late teens or twenties in good health. Some clones in this sample may be carry-over from other donors' samples. Both conserved end residues are part of each CDR3. Fields, in order: clone size, D gene, J gene, V gene, CDR3 protein, CDR3 DNA. The D gene is left open where the match is weak. The size of a clone is reported for some rows only, either as once, few or many, or as a class for expanded clones.

. | TRBD2 | TRBJ2-7 | TRBV5-5 | CASSPFSGGLSYEQYF | TGTGCCAGCAGCCCCTTTAGCGGGGGCCTATCCTACGAGCAGTACTTC
. | . | TRBJ1-1 | TRBV7-9 | CASSPRTGINTEAFF | TGTGCCAGCAGCCCGCGAACAGGGATCAACACTGAAGCTTTCTTT
. | . | TRBJ1-1 | TRBV27 | CASSWGGGHTEAFF | TGTGCCAGCAGTTGGGGGGGCGGACACACTGAAGCTTTCTTT
once | . | TRBJ2-5 | TRBV19 | CASRTQETQYF | TGTGCCAGTAGGACCCAAGAGACCCAGTACTTC
. | TRBD2 | TRBJ2-3 | TRBV11-3 | CASSFGAGGSDTQYF | TGTGCCAGCAGCTTCGGAGCGGGAGGTTCAGATACGCAGTATTTT
. | TRBD1 | TRBJ2-7 | TRBV5-1 | CASSFTGAYEQYF | TGCGCCAGCAGCTTTACAGGGGCCTACGAGCAGTACTTC
. | . | TRBJ1-1 | TRBV27 | CASSPGGYTEAFF | TGTGCCAGCAGCCCCGGGGGATACACTGAAGCTTTCTTT
. | . | TRBJ2-5 | TRBV28 | CASSLDSLQETQYF | TGTGCCAGCAGTTTAGACTCCTTACAAGAGACCCAGTACTTC
once | TRBD2 | TRBJ2-1 | TRBV2 | CASSERTSGEQFF | TGTGCCAGCAGTGAACGGACTAGCGGCGAGCAGTTCTTC
. | . | TRBJ1-3 | TRBV19 | CASSSLGTAGNTIYF | TGTGCCAGTAGTAGCCTCGGGACGGCTGGAAACACCATATATTTT
once | . | TRBJ2-1 | TRBV5-1 | CASSLPLASGDEQFF | TGCGCCAGCAGCTTGCCGCTAGCATCAGGCGATGAGCAGTTCTTC
once | TRBD1 | TRBJ2-5 | TRBV19 | CASRGTAQETQYF | TGTGCCAGTAGAGGGACAGCACAAGAGACCCAGTACTTC
once | TRBD2 | TRBJ2-1 | TRBV29-1 | CSVTFTSGRIDEQFF | TGCAGCGTTACATTTACTAGCGGGAGAATCGATGAGCAGTTCTTC
. | . | TRBJ2-2 | TRBV6-6 | CASRQQGGTGELFF | TGTGCCAGCAGGCAACAGGGAGGCACCGGGGAGCTGTTTTTT
. | TRBD1 | TRBJ1-2 | TRBV13 | CASSLGTANYGYTF | TGTGCCAGCAGCCTGGGGACAGCCAACTATGGCTACACCTTC
. | TRBD2 | TRBJ2-1 | TRBV13 | CASSSQSGLAGIYSYNEQFF | TGTGCCAGCAGCTCACAGTCGGGGCTAGCGGGGATATACTCCTACAATGAGCAGTTCTTC
. | TRBD1 | TRBJ2-1 | TRBV9 | CASSVKGTGQGNEQFF | TGTGCCAGCAGCGTAAAAGGAACGGGACAGGGGAATGAGCAGTTCTTC
. | . | TRBJ2-3 | TRBV11-2 | CASSWTVTDTQYF | TGTGCCAGCAGCTGGACAGTCACAGATACGCAGTATTTT
. | . | TRBJ2-5 | TRBV18 | CASSPVGGETQYF | TGTGCCAGCTCACCAGTGGGTGGAGAGACCCAGTACTTC
. | . | TRBJ1-4 | TRBV5-8 | CASSPGRGGNREKLFF | TGTGCCAGCAGCCCCGGTCGAGGGGGGAATAGGGAAAAACTGTTTTTT
. | . | TRBJ2-7 | TRBV2 | CASRIYAGTVNNYEQYF | TGTGCCAGCAGGATATATGCCGGGACGGTGAATAACTACGAGCAGTACTTC
. | TRBD2 | TRBJ2-3 | TRBV7-2 | CASSLELTSFTDTQYF | TGTGCCAGCAGCTTAGAATTGACTAGCTTCACAGATACGCAGTATTTT
. | . | TRBJ2-2 | TRBV10-2 | CASTQKGNTGELFF | TGCGCCAGCACCCAGAAGGGGAACACCGGGGAGCTGTTTTTT
. | . | TRBJ2-7 | TRBV19 | CASSIRGDTSYEQYF | TGTGCCAGTAGTATCCGCGGGGACACCTCCTACGAGCAGTACTTC
. | TRBD2 | TRBJ2-3 | TRBV7-6 | CATKRLAEITDTQYF | TGTGCCACCAAGAGACTAGCGGAAATCACAGATACGCAGTATTTT
once | . | TRBJ1-5 | TRBV7-9 | CASSSGKPGQKGQPQHF | TGTGCCAGCAGCTCAGGAAAACCGGGACAAAAGGGGCAGCCCCAGCATTTT
once | . | TRBJ2-7 | TRBV4-1 | CASSPERLFSYEQYF | TGCGCCAGCAGCCCGGAGCGGTTGTTCTCCTACGAGCAGTACTTC
. | TRBD1 | TRBJ1-5 | TRBV11-3 | CASSLFTGGGNQPQHF | TGTGCCAGCAGTCTTTTCACAGGGGGGGGCAATCAGCCCCAGCATTTT